This record looks at one T cell receptor beta chain sequence and its context. Its antigen is unidentified. This specimen belongs to a study of blood T cells in healthy people across ages. The study, taken as a whole, reports: Donor CMV infection status was unknown, possibly confounding age-related changes in expanded clonotypes.

The V gene's germline CDR1 is PRHDT and CDR2 FYEKMQ (reference sequence). V was clipped by 4 bases and J by 5 bases; unmatched bases: 9. The CDR3 runs to 17 residues. A second PCR of 7 to 11 cycles used a sample-barcoded 5' primer and a J-beta primer mix. TCRdb passed the 5' RACE reads through MiXCR, listing each CDR3 protein once. In the table there are about 1.6 million distinct CDR3 sequences, about 32% of which are singletons. The receptor's source is a woman aged 30 to 39 in good health. The rearrangement joins TRBV13 to TRBJ2-7; TRBD2 matches at 15 bases. The sample consisted of blood. In DNA form, the CDR3 reads TGTGCCAGCAGCTCCCCTGGACTAGCGGGAGGGCCCCACGAGCAGTACTTC. Translated, it gives CASSSPGLAGGPHEQYF. Filled out from reference TRBV13 and TRBJ2-7, the complete variable domain reads AAGVIQSPRHLIKEKRETATLKCYPIPRHDTVYWYQQGPGQDPQFLISFYEKMQSDKGSIPDRFSAQQFSDYHSELNMSSLELGDSALYFCASSSPGLAGGPHEQYFGPGTRLTVT.